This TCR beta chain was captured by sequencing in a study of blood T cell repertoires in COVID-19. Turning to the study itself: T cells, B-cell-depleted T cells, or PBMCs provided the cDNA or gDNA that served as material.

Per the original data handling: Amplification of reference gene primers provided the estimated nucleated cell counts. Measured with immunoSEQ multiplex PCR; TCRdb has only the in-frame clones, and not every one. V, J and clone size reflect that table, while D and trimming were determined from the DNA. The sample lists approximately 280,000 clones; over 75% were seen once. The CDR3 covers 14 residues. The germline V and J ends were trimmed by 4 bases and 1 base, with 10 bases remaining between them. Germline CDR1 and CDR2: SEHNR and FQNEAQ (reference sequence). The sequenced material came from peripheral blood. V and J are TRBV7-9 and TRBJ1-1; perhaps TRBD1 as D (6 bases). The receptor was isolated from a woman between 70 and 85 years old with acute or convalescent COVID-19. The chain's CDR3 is CASSSDRWNTEAFF. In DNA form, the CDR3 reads TGTGCCAGCAGCTCGGACAGATGGAACACTGAAGCTTTCTTT. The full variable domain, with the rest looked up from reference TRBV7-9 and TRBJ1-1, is DTGVSQNPRHKITKRGQNVTFRCDPISEHNRLYWYRQTLGQGPEFLTYFQNEAQLEKSRLLSDRFSAERPKGSFSTLEIQRTEQGDSAMYLCASSSDRWNTEAFFGQGTRLTVV.